The entry below gives a single T cell receptor beta chain sequence along with its context. In germline, CDR1 is SGHVS, CDR2 FQNEAQ. This CDR3 contains 16 residues. Unmatched junction bases numbered 12, after V lost 6 bases and J lost 5 bases. Researchers amplified the TCR beta CDR3 regions from RNA transcripts. First-round RT-PCR of the TCR CDR3 relied on the HTBI primer set. TCRdb redid the calling of the multiplex PCR reads with MiXCR, one entry per CDR3 protein. Of about 570,000 distinct CDR3 sequences listed, around 45% are singletons. The data were taken from a study of T cells in Graves' hyperthyroidism and ophthalmopathy.

The chain couples TRBV7-8 to TRBJ2-5; the match to TRBD1 covers 10 bases. The source material was peripheral blood or thyroid tissue (not recorded which). This TCR derives from an adult woman with Graves' disease, either hyperthyroidism or ophthalmopathy (not recorded which). Here the CDR3 reads CASRGGQGSFGETQYF. The CDR3 nucleotides read TGTGCCAGCAGGGGGGGACAGGGGAGTTTTGGTGAGACCCAGTACTTC.